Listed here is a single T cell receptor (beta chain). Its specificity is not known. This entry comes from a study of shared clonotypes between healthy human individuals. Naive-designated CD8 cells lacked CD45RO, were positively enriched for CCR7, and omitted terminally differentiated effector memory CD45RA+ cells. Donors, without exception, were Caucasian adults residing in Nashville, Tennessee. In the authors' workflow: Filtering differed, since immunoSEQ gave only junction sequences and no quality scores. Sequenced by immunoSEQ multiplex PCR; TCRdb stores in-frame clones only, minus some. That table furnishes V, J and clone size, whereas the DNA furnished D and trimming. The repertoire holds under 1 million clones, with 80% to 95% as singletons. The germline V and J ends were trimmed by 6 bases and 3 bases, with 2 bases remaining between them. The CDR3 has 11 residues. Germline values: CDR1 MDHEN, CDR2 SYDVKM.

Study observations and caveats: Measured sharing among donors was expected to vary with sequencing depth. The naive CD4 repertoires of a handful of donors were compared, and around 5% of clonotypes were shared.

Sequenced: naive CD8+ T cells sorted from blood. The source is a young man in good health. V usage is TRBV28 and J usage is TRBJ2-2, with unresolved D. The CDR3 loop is CASSHTGELFF. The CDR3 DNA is TGTGCCAGCAGCCACACCGGGGAGCTGTTTTTT.